Below are 6 T cell receptor beta chains sequenced from a single sample in a study of blood T cell repertoires in COVID-19. The table came from immunoSEQ multiplex PCR; TCRdb's copy has only in-frame clones and leaves some out. In the table there are 60,000 to 65,000 clones, approximately 80% of which are singletons. The sample comprised peripheral blood. These receptors originate from a man between 45 and 60 years old with COVID-19, enrolled during active disease.

J is TRBJ2-1 and V is TRBV19; perhaps TRBD1 as D (6 bases). With 7 bases removed from V and 3 bases from J, the gap between germline ends came to 16 bases. The germline CDR1 and CDR2 sequences are LNHDA and SQIVND (reference sequence). The CDR3 totals 15 residues. The CDR3 loop is CASTPGDNYYNEQFF. In DNA form, the CDR3 reads TGTGCCAGTACCCCAGGGGACAATTACTACAATGAGCAGTTCTTC. The full variable domain, rest sourced from reference TRBV19 and TRBJ2-1, is DGGITQSPKYLFRKEGQNVTLSCEQNLNHDAMYWYRQDPGQGLRLIYYSQIVNDFQKGDIAEGYSVSREKKESFPLTVTSAQKNPTAFYLCASTPGDNYYNEQFFGPGTRLTVL.

The chain links TRBV2 to TRBJ2-2; D unclear. The V end was cut by 9 bases, the J end by 1 base, with 9 bases between. Germline V CDR1 and CDR2: SNHLY, FYNNEI. CDR3 size: 13 residues. The CDR3 is CARMRQNTGELFF. CDR3 DNA sequence: TGTGCCAGGATGAGACAGAACACCGGGGAGCTGTTTTTT.

In its sample, this clone was seen a few times. The chain recombines TRBV6-5 with TRBJ2-1; the match to TRBD2 covers 8 bases. From germline, CDR1 is MNHEY and CDR2 SVGAGI. Trimming removed 7 bases from V and 4 bases from J; junction bases left unmatched: 3. There are 13 residues in the CDR3. The CDR3 loop reads CASIRGGYNEQFF. In nucleotides, the CDR3 is TGTGCCAGCATTCGCGGGGGGTACAATGAGCAGTTCTTC.

The chain couples TRBV5-4 to TRBJ1-1, with 7 positions matching TRBD1. The CDR3 extends over 15 amino acids. The germline V gene encodes CDR1 SGHNT and CDR2 YYREEE (reference sequence). The ends lost 3 bases at V and 5 bases at J; junction bases unmatched: 10. CDR3 sequence reads: CASSYQGGAWTEAFF. CDR3 bases: TGTGCCAGCAGCTACCAAGGGGGCGCGTGGACTGAAGCTTTCTTT.

The J gene is TRBJ2-7, the V gene TRBV6-2 or TRBV6-3; 10 bases are shared with TRBD1. Germline loops: CDR1 MNHEY, CDR2 SVGEGT. CDR3 size: 18 residues. The V and J ends lost 5 bases and 6 bases, in that order; junction bases with no gene match: 19. The CDR3 reads CASSTSVPGQGLMSEQYF. The CDR3 DNA sequence: TGTGCCAGCAGTACCTCCGTGCCGGGACAGGGGTTAATGTCCGAGCAGTACTTC.

Only a few counts were recorded for this clone. V is TRBV7-9 and J is TRBJ1-6, with TRBD1 identical over 8 bases. Germline values: CDR1 SEHNR, CDR2 FQNEAQ (reference sequence). CDR3 size: 16 residues. Trimming at V came to 4 bases and at J to 10 bases, leaving 12 bases not matched to a gene. The CDR3 protein is CASSSRTGRGESPLHF. The CDR3 region has the DNA TGTGCCAGCAGCTCTAGGACAGGGCGGGGAGAGTCACCCCTCCACTTT. The full variable domain, completed using reference TRBV7-9 and TRBJ1-6, is DTGVSQNPRHKITKRGQNVTFRCDPISEHNRLYWYRQTLGQGPEFLTYFQNEAQLEKSRLLSDRFSAERPKGSFSTLEIQRTEQGDSAMYLCASSSRTGRGESPLHFGNGTRLTVT.